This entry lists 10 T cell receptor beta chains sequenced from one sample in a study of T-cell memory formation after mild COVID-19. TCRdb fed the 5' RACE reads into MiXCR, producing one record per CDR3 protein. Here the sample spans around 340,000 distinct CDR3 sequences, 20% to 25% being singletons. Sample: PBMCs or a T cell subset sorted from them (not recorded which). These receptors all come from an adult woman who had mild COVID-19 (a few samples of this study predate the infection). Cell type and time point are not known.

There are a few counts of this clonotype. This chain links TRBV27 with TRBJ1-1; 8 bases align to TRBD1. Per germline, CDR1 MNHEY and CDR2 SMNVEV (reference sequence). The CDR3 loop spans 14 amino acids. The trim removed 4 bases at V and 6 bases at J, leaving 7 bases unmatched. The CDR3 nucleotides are TGTGCCAGCAGTTCGACAGGGGATTTCGCTGAAGCTTTCTTT. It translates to CASSSTGDFAEAFF.

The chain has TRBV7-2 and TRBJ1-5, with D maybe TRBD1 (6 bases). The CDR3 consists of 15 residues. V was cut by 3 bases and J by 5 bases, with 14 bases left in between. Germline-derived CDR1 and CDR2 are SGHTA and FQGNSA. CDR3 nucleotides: TGTGCCAGCAGCTTCGAGACAGGACCAGATCAGCCCCAGCATTTT. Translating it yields CASSFETGPDQPQHF.

CDR3 nucleotides: TGCAGCGTTGTTGGACAGGCAGTACTCTATGGCTACACCTTC. It codes for CSVVGQAVLYGYTF. The V call is TRBV29-1, the J call TRBJ1-2; 7 bases fit TRBD1. The CDR3 runs 14 residues. The J segment lost 4 bases and the V segment lost 4 bases, leaving 9 bases of the junction unmatched. The germline gives CDR1 SQVTM, CDR2 ANQGSEA.

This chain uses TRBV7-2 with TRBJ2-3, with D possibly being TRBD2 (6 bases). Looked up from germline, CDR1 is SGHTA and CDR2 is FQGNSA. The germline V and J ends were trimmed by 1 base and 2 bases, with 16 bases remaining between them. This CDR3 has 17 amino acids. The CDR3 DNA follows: TGTGCCAGCAGCTTAGTCCGACGGGGGTCGTACACAGATACGCAGTATTTT. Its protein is CASSLVRRGSYTDTQYF. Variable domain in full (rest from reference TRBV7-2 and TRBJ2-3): GAGVSQSPSNKVTEKGKDVELRCDPISGHTALYWYRQSLGQGLEFLIYFQGNSAPDKSGLPSDRFSAERTGGSVSTLTIQRTQQEDSAVYLCASSLVRRGSYTDTQYFGPGTRLTVL.

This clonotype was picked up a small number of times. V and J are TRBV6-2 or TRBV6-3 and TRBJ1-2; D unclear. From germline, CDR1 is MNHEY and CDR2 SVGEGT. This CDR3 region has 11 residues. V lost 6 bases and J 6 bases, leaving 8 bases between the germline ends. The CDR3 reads CASRGSNGYTF. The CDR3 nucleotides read TGTGCCAGCAGAGGAAGTAATGGCTACACCTTC.

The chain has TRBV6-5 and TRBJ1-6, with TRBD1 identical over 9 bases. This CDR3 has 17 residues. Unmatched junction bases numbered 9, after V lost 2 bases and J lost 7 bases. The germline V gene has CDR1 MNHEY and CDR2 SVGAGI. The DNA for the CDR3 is TGTGCCAGCAGTTACGACGCGCCGGACAGGGGAAATTCACCCCTCCACTTT. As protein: CASSYDAPDRGNSPLHF.

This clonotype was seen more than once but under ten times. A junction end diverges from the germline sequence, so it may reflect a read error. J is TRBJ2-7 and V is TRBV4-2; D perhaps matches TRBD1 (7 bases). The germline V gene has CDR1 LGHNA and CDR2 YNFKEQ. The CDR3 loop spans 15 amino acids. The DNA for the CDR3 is TGTGCCAGCAGACAAGCGCGGGACAGATCCTACGAGCAGTACTTC. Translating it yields CASRQARDRSYEQYF.

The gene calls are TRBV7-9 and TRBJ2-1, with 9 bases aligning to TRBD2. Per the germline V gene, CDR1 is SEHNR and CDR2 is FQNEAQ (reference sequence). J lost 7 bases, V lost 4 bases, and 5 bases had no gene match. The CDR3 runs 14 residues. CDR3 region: CASSSSGTANEQFF. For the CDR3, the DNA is TGTGCCAGCAGCTCTAGCGGGACCGCGAATGAGCAGTTCTTC. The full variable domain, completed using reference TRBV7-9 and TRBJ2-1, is DTGVSQNPRHKITKRGQNVTFRCDPISEHNRLYWYRQTLGQGPEFLTYFQNEAQLEKSRLLSDRFSAERPKGSFSTLEIQRTEQGDSAMYLCASSSSGTANEQFFGPGTRLTVL.

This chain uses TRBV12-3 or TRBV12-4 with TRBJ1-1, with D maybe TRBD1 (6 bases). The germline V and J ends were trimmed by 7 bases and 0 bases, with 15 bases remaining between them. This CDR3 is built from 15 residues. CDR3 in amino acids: CASTLGQFMNTEAFF. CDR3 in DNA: TGTGCCAGCACCTTAGGACAGTTTATGAACACTGAAGCTTTCTTT.

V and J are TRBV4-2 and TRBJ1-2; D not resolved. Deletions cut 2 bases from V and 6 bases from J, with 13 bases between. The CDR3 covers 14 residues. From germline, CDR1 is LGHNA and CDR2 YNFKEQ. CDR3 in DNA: TGTGCCAGCAGCCAACCCTTGGACGGCGATGGCTACACCTTC. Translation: CASSQPLDGDGYTF.